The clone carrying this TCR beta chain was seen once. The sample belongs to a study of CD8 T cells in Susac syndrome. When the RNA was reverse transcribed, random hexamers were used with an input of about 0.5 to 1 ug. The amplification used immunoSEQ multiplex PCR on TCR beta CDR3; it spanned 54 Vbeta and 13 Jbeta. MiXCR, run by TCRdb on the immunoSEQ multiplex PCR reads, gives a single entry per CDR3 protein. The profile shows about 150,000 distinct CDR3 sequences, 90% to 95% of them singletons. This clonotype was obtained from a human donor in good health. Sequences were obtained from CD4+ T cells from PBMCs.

The DNA of the CDR3 is TGTGCCAGCAGCTTAGAACAGACGATGGCTGGTGGCTACACCTTC. Protein: CASSLEQTMAGGYTF. This chain links TRBV7-9 with TRBJ1-2; D is undetermined. The V end was cut by 1 base, the J end by 7 bases, with 16 bases between. This CDR3 has 15 residues. Germline values: CDR1 SEHNR, CDR2 FQNEAQ (reference sequence).